The 14 T cell receptor beta chains below all came from one sample that was sequenced in a study of CD8+CD57+ T cells in acquired aplastic anemia. Sequencing involved patients with CD8+CD57+ cell expansion previously shown by flow cytometry. It was genomic DNA that served as the template for profiling TCR beta VDJ and CDR3. One entry per CDR3 protein, called by TCRdb with MiXCR from the reads. The sample records around 80,000 distinct CDR3 sequences, 70% being singletons. Sequencing was done on a sample of sorted CD4+, CD8+, or CD8+CD57+ T cells (not recorded which) from PBMCs. These receptors were collected from a human donor with aplastic anemia.

V usage is TRBV2 and J usage is TRBJ2-7; no reliable D call. The V gene lost 2 bases and the J gene lost 3 bases, with 8 bases spanning the gap. In germline, CDR1 is SNHLY, CDR2 FYNNEI. The CDR3 consists of 13 residues. CDR3: CASSENGYYEQYF. The CDR3 nucleotides read TGTGCCAGCAGTGAAAACGGATACTACGAGCAGTACTTC. Based on the CDR3 plus reference TRBV2 and TRBJ2-7, the full variable domain is EPEVTQTPSHQVTQMGQEVILRCVPISNHLYFYWYRQILGQKVEFLVSFYNNEISEKSEIFDDQFSVERPDGSNFTLKIRSTKLEDSAMYFCASSENGYYEQYFGPGTRLTVT.

The V gene is TRBV29-1, the J gene TRBJ1-6; no clear D. The CDR3 has 13 amino acids. In germline, CDR1 is SQVTM, CDR2 ANQGSEA. Between the trimmed V and J ends, which lost 4 bases and 5 bases, there was a span of 9 bases. CDR3 amino acids: CSVAAGDNSPLHF. In DNA, the CDR3 is TGCAGCGTTGCTGCCGGGGATAATTCACCCCTCCACTTT. Full variable domain (rest looked up from reference TRBV29-1 and TRBJ1-6): SAVISQKPSRDICQRGTSLTIQCQVDSQVTMMFWYRQQPGQSLTLIATANQGSEATYESGFVIDKFPISRPNLTFSTLTVSNMSPEDSSIYLCSVAAGDNSPLHFGNGTRLTVT.

This sequence joins TRBV10-3 and TRBJ1-3; D not resolved. Trimming shortened V by 2 bases and J by 0 bases, and 11 bases separated the two germline ends. The CDR3 length is 16 residues. Germline V gene lookup returns CDR1 ENHRY and CDR2 SYGVKD. CDR3 nucleotides: TGTGCCATCAGTGAGGGAGGGCGAGACTCTGGAAACACCATATATTTT. As protein: CAISEGGRDSGNTIYF.

This rearrangement joins TRBV19 to TRBJ2-5; TRBD2 matches 7 bases. Losses at the gene ends were 4 bases for V and 1 base for J; bases not matched to a gene: 3. Per the germline V gene, CDR1 is LNHDA and CDR2 is SQIVND (reference sequence). This CDR3 is built from 14 residues. CDR3 nucleotide sequence: TGTGCCAGTAGTACAGGGACTACCCAAGAGACCCAGTACTTC. Translated, it gives CASSTGTTQETQYF.

The chain links TRBV2 to TRBJ2-2, with D unresolved. V lost 1 base and J 7 bases, leaving 10 bases between the germline ends. CDR1 is SNHLY and CDR2 is FYNNEI in the germline V gene. The CDR3 has 14 amino acids. The CDR3 DNA sequence: TGTGCCAGCAGTGAAGTGGCGCTGGGCGGGGAGCTGTTTTTT. Its translation is CASSEVALGGELFF.

With regard to this clonotype: The conserved phenylalanine or tryptophan normally closing the CDR3 is absent here, so this likely arose from a read error. The genes are TRBV25-1 and TRBJ1-1; D perhaps matches TRBD1 (5 bases). Germline V gene sequence: CDR1 MGHDK, CDR2 SYGVNS. The CDR3 has 16 residues. DNA of the CDR3: TGTGCCAGCAGTGAATATAATTCAGGGCGCAACACTGGAGCTTTCATT. It yields the protein CASSEYNSGRNTGAFI.

The chain employs TRBV10-3 and TRBJ2-7; TRBD2 matches at 10 bases. J was trimmed by 0 bases and V by 3 bases; bases with no gene match: 2. Germline-derived CDR1 and CDR2 are ENHRY and SYGVKD. The length of the CDR3 is 15 residues. This CDR3 is CAISELAGNSYEQYF. The CDR3 DNA follows: TGTGCCATCAGTGAACTAGCGGGGAACTCCTACGAGCAGTACTTC.

The chain joins TRBV10-1 to TRBJ1-4, with 8 bases matching TRBD1. This CDR3 has 14 residues. J was trimmed by 8 bases and V by 3 bases; bases with no gene match: 5. The germline V gene encodes CDR1 WNHNN and CDR2 SYGVQD (reference sequence). The CDR3 loop reads CASSDRGRGEKLFF. CDR3 sequence (DNA): TGCGCCAGCAGTGACAGGGGGCGCGGAGAAAAACTGTTTTTT.

This sequence joins TRBV2 and TRBJ1-2; no definite D call. The germline CDR1 and CDR2 sequences are SNHLY and FYNNEI. The CDR3 length is 14 residues. V gave up 4 bases and J gave up 3 bases, with 12 bases separating them. As DNA, the CDR3 is TGTGCCAGCAGTGTAGGGAACTGGGACTATGGCTACACCTTC. This sequence encodes CASSVGNWDYGYTF. The whole variable domain, remainder taken from reference TRBV2 and TRBJ1-2, is EPEVTQTPSHQVTQMGQEVILRCVPISNHLYFYWYRQILGQKVEFLVSFYNNEISEKSEIFDDQFSVERPDGSNFTLKIRSTKLEDSAMYFCASSVGNWDYGYTFGSGTRLTVV.

The V call is TRBV12-3 or TRBV12-4, the J call TRBJ2-7, with 10 bases identical to TRBD2. The CDR3 covers 14 residues. V gave up 5 bases and J gave up 2 bases; unmatched junction bases: 3. The CDR3 is CASSRAGGTYEQYF. The DNA of the CDR3 is TGTGCCAGCAGTCGAGCGGGGGGGACCTACGAGCAGTACTTC.

This clonotype has just one count. The J gene is TRBJ2-7, the V gene TRBV2; no firm D call. Deletions cut 2 bases from V and 2 bases from J, with 4 bases between. Germline values: CDR1 SNHLY, CDR2 FYNNEI. This CDR3 region has 12 residues. The CDR3 protein is CASSERAYEQYF. As DNA, the CDR3 is TGTGCCAGCAGTGAACGGGCCTACGAGCAGTACTTC.

The V gene is TRBV29-1, the J gene TRBJ2-7; D is uncertain. Germline V gives CDR1 SQVTM, CDR2 ANQGSEA. Between the trimmed V and J ends, which lost 0 bases and 9 bases, there was a span of 12 bases. The CDR3 is 12 amino acids. The chain's CDR3 is CSVEEVSMGQYF. The CDR3 region has the DNA TGCAGCGTTGAAGAAGTCAGTATGGGGCAGTACTTC.

This clonotype was seen more than once but under ten times. The genes are TRBV15 and TRBJ2-7; D might be TRBD2 (5 bases). Germline V CDR1 and CDR2: LNHNV, YYDKDF (reference sequence). Trimming took 2 bases from V and 4 from J, leaving 9 bases between them. The CDR3 is made up of 13 amino acids. The CDR3 region has the DNA TGTGCCACCAGCAGACCCGGAGGATACGAGCAGTACTTC. It translates to CATSRPGGYEQYF. Supplemented by reference TRBV15 and TRBJ2-7, the full variable domain reads DAMVIQNPRYQVTQFGKPVTLSCSQTLNHNVMYWYQQKSSQAPKLLFHYYDKDFNNEADTPDNFQSRRPNTSFCFLDIRSPGLGDTAMYLCATSRPGGYEQYFGPGTRLTVT.

The V and J genes are TRBV2 and TRBJ1-6; D gene ambiguous. CDR3 length: 12 amino acids. Between the trimmed V and J ends, which lost 6 bases and 9 bases, there was a span of 9 bases. Germline V gene sequence: CDR1 SNHLY, CDR2 FYNNEI. The CDR3 DNA sequence: TGTGCCAGCAGGGTTCAGTTTTCACCCCTCCACTTT. Translating it yields CASRVQFSPLHF.